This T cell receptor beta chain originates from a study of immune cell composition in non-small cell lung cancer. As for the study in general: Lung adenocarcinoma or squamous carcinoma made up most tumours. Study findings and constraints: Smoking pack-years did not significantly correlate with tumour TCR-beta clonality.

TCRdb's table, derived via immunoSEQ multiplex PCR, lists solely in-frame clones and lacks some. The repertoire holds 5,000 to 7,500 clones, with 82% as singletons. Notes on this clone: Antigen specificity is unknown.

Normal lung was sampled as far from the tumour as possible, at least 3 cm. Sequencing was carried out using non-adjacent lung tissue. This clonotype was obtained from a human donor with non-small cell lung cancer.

For the CDR3, the DNA is TGTGCCAGTAGCCTTTTGGGAGGCAGGGCCAGAATAGATACGCAGTATTTT. The encoded protein is CASSLLGGRARIDTQYF. The chain has TRBV19 and TRBJ2-3, with D maybe TRBD2 (6 bases). V was cut by 6 bases and J by 5 bases, with 24 bases left in between. Germline CDR1 reads LNHDA; CDR2 reads SQIVND (reference sequence). CDR3 length: 17 residues.